The subject of this entry is one TCR beta chain. Its antigen is undetermined. This specimen belongs to a study of cytomegalovirus exposure and HLA in healthy donors. Findings and limits, study-wide: Reported results showed that the classifier diagnosed cytomegalovirus status with high specificity and sensitivity. Exclusion as indistinguishable affected some V segments, including TRBV6-2 and TRBV6-3. When the data were analyzed later, several of the most significant clusters appeared to be linked to common viral pathogens.

This CDR3 spans 16 amino acids. V shed 5 bases, J shed 1 base, and the junction held 9 bases outside the gene matches. The germline V gene has CDR1 SGHRS and CDR2 YFSETQ. The PCR made use of 60 Vbeta and 13 Jbeta primers. The method was immunoSEQ multiplex PCR; TCRdb's version includes in-frame clones alone and lacks a portion of them. The sample holds fewer than 90,000 clones, about 73% seen once. V usage is TRBV5-1 and J usage is TRBJ2-1, with 7 bases identical to TRBD1. What was sequenced was PBMCs. The sequence was obtained from a woman aged 45 to 65 in good health and CMV-seropositive. CDR3 loop: CASSLGQALSYNEQFF. The DNA of the CDR3 is TGCGCCAGCAGTCTTGGACAGGCCTTATCCTACAATGAGCAGTTCTTC.